Listed below are T cell receptor beta chains from one sample, sequenced in a study of shared clonotypes between healthy human individuals. Data came from immunoSEQ multiplex PCR; TCRdb stores just in-frame clones and leaves some out. This repertoire shows under 1,900,000 clones, 98% to 99% found once; its top ten account for about 0.4%. Source material: naive CD4+ T cells sorted from blood. Source of these receptors: a man aged 30 to 45 in good health. Both conserved end residues are part of each CDR3. Each record gives: V gene, J gene, clone size, D gene, CDR3 protein, CDR3 DNA. D genes are given only for firm matches. Size values are once, few and many counts, or a class for expanded clones, and some rows have none.

v_gene: TRBV27
j_gene: TRBJ1-5
abundance: -
d_gene: TRBD1
CDR3aa: CASSGQGNQPQHF
CDR3nt: TGTGCCAGCAGTGGACAGGGTAATCAGCCCCAGCATTTT

v_gene: TRBV7-6
j_gene: TRBJ2-5
abundance: -
d_gene: -
CDR3aa: CASSLPPPRGGVGLGQETQYF
CDR3nt: TGTGCCAGCAGCTTACCACCACCGAGAGGGGGGGTTGGTTTGGGCCAAGAGACCCAGTACTTC

v_gene: TRBV25-1
j_gene: TRBJ1-5
abundance: -
d_gene: -
CDR3aa: CASSSRGDVSNQPQHF
CDR3nt: TGTGCCAGCAGTAGTCGTGGGGACGTTAGCAATCAGCCCCAGCATTTT

v_gene: TRBV9
j_gene: TRBJ1-3
abundance: -
d_gene: -
CDR3aa: CASSVGSGDSGNTIYF
CDR3nt: TGTGCCAGCAGCGTAGGGTCAGGCGACTCTGGAAACACCATATATTTT

v_gene: TRBV7-2
j_gene: TRBJ2-5
abundance: -
d_gene: TRBD2
CDR3aa: CASSQGASGRRQTQYF
CDR3nt: TGTGCCAGCAGCCAAGGGGCTAGCGGGAGGAGACAGACCCAGTACTTC

v_gene: TRBV7-9
j_gene: TRBJ2-7
abundance: -
d_gene: -
CDR3aa: CASVIYRVLHEQYF
CDR3nt: TGTGCCAGCGTCATCTACAGGGTTCTCCACGAGCAGTACTTC

v_gene: TRBV6-6
j_gene: TRBJ2-2
abundance: -
d_gene: -
CDR3aa: CASSQTGLYTGELFF
CDR3nt: TGTGCCAGCAGTCAAACAGGGCTTTACACCGGGGAGCTGTTTTTT

v_gene: TRBV6-5
j_gene: TRBJ1-1
abundance: -
d_gene: -
CDR3aa: CASRLGNTEAFF
CDR3nt: TGTGCCAGCCGACTCGGGAACACTGAAGCTTTCTTT

v_gene: TRBV5-6
j_gene: TRBJ1-5
abundance: -
d_gene: -
CDR3aa: CASSLGTHQPQHF
CDR3nt: TGTGCCAGCAGCTTGGGTACCCATCAGCCCCAGCATTTT

v_gene: TRBV19
j_gene: TRBJ2-7
abundance: -
d_gene: -
CDR3aa: CASSPGGGTATYEQYF
CDR3nt: TGTGCCAGTAGTCCGGGGGGTGGGACAGCTACCTACGAGCAGTACTTC

v_gene: TRBV7-9
j_gene: TRBJ2-7
abundance: -
d_gene: -
CDR3aa: CASSSPPGEVGEQYF
CDR3nt: TGTGCCAGCAGCTCGCCCCCGGGGGAAGTTGGCGAGCAGTACTTC

v_gene: TRBV28
j_gene: TRBJ1-1
abundance: -
d_gene: -
CDR3aa: CASSVWGFTEAFF
CDR3nt: TGTGCCAGCAGCGTCTGGGGGTTCACTGAAGCTTTCTTT

v_gene: TRBV7-9
j_gene: TRBJ2-1
abundance: -
d_gene: TRBD2
CDR3aa: CASSSYTSGGFSYNEQFF
CDR3nt: TGTGCCAGCAGCTCGTATACTAGCGGGGGTTTTTCCTACAATGAGCAGTTCTTC

v_gene: TRBV10-3
j_gene: TRBJ2-1
abundance: -
d_gene: -
CDR3aa: CAIGLRGVLADDNEQFF
CDR3nt: TGTGCCATCGGTCTTAGGGGTGTTTTAGCAGACGACAATGAGCAGTTCTTC

v_gene: TRBV7-8
j_gene: TRBJ2-7
abundance: -
d_gene: -
CDR3aa: CASSQYGPYEQYF
CDR3nt: TGTGCCAGCAGCCAGTATGGTCCCTACGAGCAGTACTTC

v_gene: TRBV2
j_gene: TRBJ1-2
abundance: -
d_gene: -
CDR3aa: CASSESGDNYGYTF
CDR3nt: TGTGCCAGCAGTGAAAGTGGGGATAACTATGGCTACACCTTC

v_gene: TRBV9
j_gene: TRBJ2-7
abundance: -
d_gene: TRBD1
CDR3aa: CASSVGQGTHEQYF
CDR3nt: TGTGCCAGCAGCGTCGGACAGGGGACCCACGAGCAGTACTTC

v_gene: TRBV10-3
j_gene: TRBJ2-1
abundance: -
d_gene: TRBD2
CDR3aa: CAITAGVRNEQFF
CDR3nt: TGTGCCATCACTGCGGGAGTTAGGAATGAGCAGTTCTTC

v_gene: TRBV5-1
j_gene: TRBJ2-2
abundance: once
d_gene: -
CDR3aa: CASSPNREGELFF
CDR3nt: TGCGCCAGCAGCCCCAACAGGGAAGGGGAGCTGTTTTTT

v_gene: TRBV25-1
j_gene: TRBJ2-5
abundance: -
d_gene: -
CDR3aa: CASSHWTVSVETQYF
CDR3nt: TGTGCCAGCTCCCACTGGACAGTCTCAGTAGAGACCCAGTACTTC

v_gene: TRBV19
j_gene: TRBJ2-7
abundance: -
d_gene: -
CDR3aa: CASAPRASLQGQYF
CDR3nt: TGTGCCAGCGCCCCTCGGGCCTCCTTACAAGGGCAGTACTTC

v_gene: TRBV18
j_gene: TRBJ2-1
abundance: -
d_gene: -
CDR3aa: CASSPVSRNEQFF
CDR3nt: TGTGCCAGCTCACCAGTTTCTCGGAATGAGCAGTTCTTC

v_gene: TRBV28
j_gene: TRBJ2-7
abundance: once
d_gene: TRBD1
CDR3aa: CASGSSGTGSYEQYF
CDR3nt: TGTGCCAGCGGATCCTCCGGGACAGGCTCCTACGAGCAGTACTTC

v_gene: TRBV18
j_gene: TRBJ2-7
abundance: -
d_gene: -
CDR3aa: CASSPLPTYEQYF
CDR3nt: TGTGCCAGCTCACCACTCCCCACCTACGAGCAGTACTTC

v_gene: TRBV19
j_gene: TRBJ1-1
abundance: -
d_gene: -
CDR3aa: CASSMTQGLRAFF
CDR3nt: TGTGCCAGTAGTATGACACAGGGATTGCGAGCTTTCTTT

v_gene: TRBV18
j_gene: TRBJ2-3
abundance: -
d_gene: TRBD1
CDR3aa: CASSPRTGDTQYF
CDR3nt: TGTGCCAGCTCACCACGGACAGGCGATACGCAGTATTTT

v_gene: TRBV5-4
j_gene: TRBJ2-2
abundance: few
d_gene: -
CDR3aa: CASSSNTGELFF
CDR3nt: TGTGCCAGCAGCTCCAACACCGGGGAGCTGTTTTTT

v_gene: TRBV5-6
j_gene: TRBJ2-2
abundance: -
d_gene: -
CDR3aa: CASSRTRGSGTGELFF
CDR3nt: TGTGCCAGCAGCCGGACTCGGGGGTCCGGCACCGGGGAGCTGTTTTTT

v_gene: TRBV6-5
j_gene: TRBJ2-7
abundance: -
d_gene: -
CDR3aa: CASISLRLPYEQYF
CDR3nt: TGTGCCAGCATCTCCCTCCGCCTTCCCTACGAGCAGTACTTC

v_gene: TRBV27
j_gene: TRBJ2-3
abundance: once
d_gene: -
CDR3aa: CASSLRIISSTDTQYF
CDR3nt: TGTGCCAGCAGTTTAAGGATCATCTCTAGCACAGATACGCAGTATTTT

v_gene: TRBV15
j_gene: TRBJ2-5
abundance: -
d_gene: -
CDR3aa: CATSIGTQETQYF
CDR3nt: TGTGCCACCAGCATAGGAACCCAAGAGACCCAGTACTTC

v_gene: TRBV5-4
j_gene: TRBJ2-2
abundance: once
d_gene: TRBD2
CDR3aa: CASNSPGRESTGELFF
CDR3nt: TGTGCCAGCAACTCCCCAGGGCGGGAGAGCACCGGGGAGCTGTTTTTT

v_gene: TRBV13
j_gene: TRBJ2-7
abundance: -
d_gene: -
CDR3aa: CASSDSGRGMYEQYF
CDR3nt: TGTGCCAGCAGCGACTCTGGACGGGGTATGTACGAGCAGTACTTC

v_gene: TRBV28
j_gene: TRBJ2-1
abundance: -
d_gene: -
CDR3aa: CASSPPTVEQFF
CDR3nt: TGTGCCAGCAGTCCCCCGACAGTCGAGCAGTTCTTC

v_gene: TRBV5-1
j_gene: TRBJ2-4
abundance: -
d_gene: TRBD2
CDR3aa: CASSFERIREGNIQYF
CDR3nt: TGCGCCAGCAGCTTTGAGAGGATCAGGGAGGGGAACATTCAGTACTTC

v_gene: TRBV10-3
j_gene: TRBJ1-5
abundance: -
d_gene: TRBD1
CDR3aa: CAISPGQSNQPQHF
CDR3nt: TGTGCCATCAGCCCGGGACAGAGTAATCAGCCCCAGCATTTT

v_gene: TRBV7-6
j_gene: TRBJ2-3
abundance: -
d_gene: -
CDR3aa: CASSLFSGGFGTDTQYF
CDR3nt: TGTGCCAGCAGCCTCTTTTCTGGGGGCTTCGGCACAGATACGCAGTATTTT

v_gene: TRBV18
j_gene: TRBJ2-3
abundance: -
d_gene: -
CDR3aa: CASSPGHRTDTQYF
CDR3nt: TGTGCCAGCTCACCGGGACACCGCACAGATACGCAGTATTTT

v_gene: TRBV18
j_gene: TRBJ2-1
abundance: -
d_gene: TRBD2
CDR3aa: CASSPPGLEWSSYNEQFF
CDR3nt: TGTGCCAGCTCACCACCCGGACTAGAATGGAGCTCCTACAATGAGCAGTTCTTC